These 12 T cell receptor beta chains came from one sample sequenced in a study of T cells in Graves' hyperthyroidism and ophthalmopathy. Amplified TCR beta CDR3 regions derived from RNA transcripts. Researchers ran a first-round RT-PCR on the TCR CDR3 using the HTBI primer set. TCRdb redid the calling of the multiplex PCR reads with MiXCR, one entry per CDR3 protein. The sample lists around 540,000 distinct CDR3 sequences, around 42% seen once, with nearly 8.5% in the top ten. Sequencing input: peripheral blood or thyroid tissue (not recorded which). The source is a woman between 18 and 29 years old with Graves' hyperthyroidism.

This clonotype has a count of ten or more. The chain links TRBV15 to TRBJ1-2; 7 nucleotides match TRBD1. Germline trimming cut 1 base from V and 4 bases from J; bases unmatched to any gene: 6. There are 15 residues in the CDR3. Germline loops: CDR1 LNHNV, CDR2 YYDKDF (reference sequence). CDR3 residues: CATSRVSQGIYGYTF. The CDR3 nucleotides read TGTGCCACCAGCAGAGTATCACAGGGGATCTATGGCTACACCTTC.

This clonotype was found a few times. The rearrangement joins TRBV7-9 to TRBJ1-2; perhaps TRBD1 as D (6 bases). V lost 5 bases to trimming and J lost 4 bases, with 11 bases between them. Looked up from germline, CDR1 is SEHNR and CDR2 is FQNEAQ (reference sequence). The CDR3 covers 13 residues. The CDR3 nucleotides read TGTGCCAGCAGCCAAGGGGGATTCTATGGCTACACCTTC. Its protein is CASSQGGFYGYTF.

The chain links TRBV6-1 to TRBJ1-5, with TRBD1 identical over 10 bases. CDR3 length: 16 amino acids. The V gene end was trimmed by 5 bases and the J gene end by 4 bases; junction bases not matched to a gene: 8. Germline V gene sequence: CDR1 MNHNS, CDR2 SASEGT. In DNA form, the CDR3 reads TGTGCCAGCAGTAGGACAGGGGGTTTTAGTAATCAGCCCCAGCATTTT. This translates into CASSRTGGFSNQPQHF.

J is TRBJ1-3 and V is TRBV7-2, with D perhaps matching TRBD1 (5 bases). Between the trimmed V and J ends, which lost 6 bases and 1 base, there was a span of 13 bases. The length of the CDR3 is 15 residues. CDR1 is SGHTA and CDR2 is FQGNSA in the germline V gene. CDR3 DNA: TGTGCCAGCAGTCGGGGGTTCGGATCTGGAAACACCATATATTTT. As protein: CASSRGFGSGNTIYF. The full variable domain, with the rest looked up from reference TRBV7-2 and TRBJ1-3, is GAGVSQSPSNKVTEKGKDVELRCDPISGHTALYWYRQSLGQGLEFLIYFQGNSAPDKSGLPSDRFSAERTGGSVSTLTIQRTQQEDSAVYLCASSRGFGSGNTIYFGEGSWLTVV.

This clonotype appeared once. The chain employs TRBV6-5 and TRBJ2-7; 9 bases align to TRBD2. Trimming at V came to 4 bases and at J to 4 bases, leaving 8 bases not matched to a gene. Germline CDR1 MNHEY, CDR2 SVGAGI. This CDR3 contains 15 residues. In nucleotides, the CDR3 is TGTGCCAGCAGTTCCGCGGGAGGGTCCCCTTACGAGCAGTACTTC. This gives the protein CASSSAGGSPYEQYF.

The chain's CDR3 is CASSSGDPMNTEAFF. CDR3 nucleotide sequence: TGTGCCAGTAGTTCGGGGGACCCTATGAACACTGAAGCTTTCTTT. The chain is built from TRBV19 and TRBJ1-1; tentative D call: TRBD1 (5 bases). V was trimmed by 5 bases and J by 0 bases, leaving 13 bases between them. In germline, CDR1 is LNHDA, CDR2 SQIVND (reference sequence). The CDR3 loop spans 15 amino acids.

The chain carries TRBV7-8 and TRBJ2-6; 11 bases are shared with TRBD2. The J segment lost 0 bases and the V segment lost 4 bases, leaving 5 bases of the junction unmatched. This CDR3 has 18 amino acids. Per the germline V gene, CDR1 is SGHVS and CDR2 is FQNEAQ. For the CDR3, the DNA is TGTGCCAGCAGCTCAAGACTAGCGGGGTCCTCTGGGGCCAACGTCCTGACTTTC. Translated, it gives CASSSRLAGSSGANVLTF.

This clonotype turned up a few times. V and J are TRBV20-1 and TRBJ2-7; 7 nucleotides match TRBD2. This CDR3 has 13 residues. J gave up 6 bases and V 3 bases, and 8 bases lay outside the gene matches. Germline V lookup: CDR1 DFQATT, CDR2 SNEGSKA (reference sequence). CDR3 residues: CSASYGRNGEQYF. CDR3 in DNA: TGCAGTGCTAGCTACGGGAGGAATGGCGAGCAGTACTTC.

This clonotype was picked up one time. This sequence joins TRBV19 and TRBJ1-1, with D perhaps TRBD1 (5 bases). The V end lost 5 bases, the J end lost 1 base, and 14 bases lay between the germline ends. Per the germline V gene, CDR1 is LNHDA and CDR2 is SQIVND (reference sequence). This CDR3 region has 15 residues. The CDR3 DNA reads TGTGCCAGTAGTGCAGGTGACAGCGCGAACACTGAAGCTTTCTTT. This gives the protein CASSAGDSANTEAFF.

J is TRBJ2-6 and V is TRBV19, with D perhaps TRBD1 (5 bases). CDR1 and CDR2 from the germline V gene are LNHDA and SQIVND (reference sequence). This CDR3 contains 15 residues. Deletions cut 6 bases from V and 1 base from J, with 10 bases between. This CDR3 is CASRVQGSGANVLTF. CDR3 in DNA: TGTGCCAGTAGAGTCCAGGGTTCTGGGGCCAACGTCCTGACTTTC.

Many counts were recorded for this clonotype. The genes are TRBV20-1 and TRBJ2-5; D possibly corresponds to TRBD2 (7 bases). Trimming took 3 bases from V and 4 from J, leaving 15 bases between them. The V gene's germline CDR1 is DFQATT and CDR2 SNEGSKA (reference sequence). The CDR3 spans 14 residues. The CDR3 loop reads CSAREERGGETQYF. CDR3 nucleotides: TGCAGTGCTAGGGAAGAGAGGGGGGGAGAGACCCAGTACTTC.

Remarks on this clonotype: The junction and the germline gene differ at one end; a read error may be behind it. This chain uses TRBV19 with TRBJ2-2, with D possibly matching TRBD2 (5 bases). The CDR3 covers 14 residues. The germline V gene encodes CDR1 LNHDA and CDR2 SQIVND (reference sequence). CDR3 DNA: TGTGCCAGTAATTCGGTAGTTGGCACCGGGGAGCTGTCTTGG. Its translation is CASNSVVGTGELSW.